This T cell receptor (beta chain) was documented in a study of blood T cell repertoires in COVID-19. Method: immunoSEQ multiplex PCR; TCRdb's copy keeps in-frame clones and lacks some. This table has about 49,000 clones, 70% to 85% appearing once. In germline, CDR1 is SQVTM, CDR2 ANQGSEA. The CDR3 has 12 residues. J lost 2 bases, V lost 5 bases, and 3 bases had no gene match. The sequence was collected from a human donor in a cohort sampled during active COVID-19. This chain joins TRBV29-1 and TRBJ2-7; TRBD2 matches 7 bases. Material for sequencing was peripheral blood. CDR3 sequence: CSVSGRAYEQYF. CDR3 sequence (DNA): TGCAGCGTTTCGGGGAGGGCCTACGAGCAGTACTTC.